Presented here are 25 T cell receptor beta chains from one specimen sequenced in a study of cytomegalovirus exposure and HLA in healthy donors. Researchers ran the PCR with 60 Vbeta and 13 Jbeta primers. Profiled with immunoSEQ multiplex PCR; TCRdb holds only in-frame clones, not every one. The repertoire holds about 98,000 clones, with 60% to 85% as singletons. Material: PBMCs. Every receptor here comes from a man in his sixties in good health and CMV-seropositive.

The chain combines TRBV7-9 with TRBJ2-1, with a tentative D call TRBD2 (5 bases). This CDR3 region has 15 residues. With 0 bases removed from V and 6 bases from J, the gap between germline ends came to 12 bases. Germline V gene data show CDR1 as SEHNR and CDR2 as FQNEAQ (reference sequence). CDR3 bases: TGTGCCAGCAGCTTAGCGCCTCGGACTGGCAATGAGCAGTTCTTC. Translated, it gives CASSLAPRTGNEQFF.

This clone has more than one count but fewer than ten. CDR3 DNA sequence: TGTGCCAGCAAACTGGGAGGCAACACTGAAGCTTTCTTT. It translates to CASKLGGNTEAFF. The J gene is TRBJ1-1, the V gene TRBV6-5; D not resolved. Germline loops: CDR1 MNHEY, CDR2 SVGAGI. The CDR3 covers 13 residues. Trimming took off 7 bases at V and 2 bases at J, with 11 bases between the two ends.

This sequence joins TRBV4-1 and TRBJ2-3, with 12 bases aligning to TRBD2. V shed 4 bases and J 1 base; nucleotides not matched to a gene: 0. From germline, CDR1 is MGHRA and CDR2 YSYEKL. CDR3 length: 15 residues. The CDR3 sequence: CASSRLAGGTDTQYF. In nucleotides, the CDR3 is TGCGCCAGCAGCCGACTAGCGGGGGGCACAGATACGCAGTATTTT.

This clone has a single count. The chain has TRBV18 and TRBJ2-3, with 12 bases identical to TRBD2. CDR1 and CDR2 from the germline V gene are KGHSH and LQKENI. Trimming took 3 bases from V and 6 from J; bases not matched to a gene: 4. This CDR3 is 15 amino acids long. CDR3: CASSPGLAGTDTQYF. The DNA for the CDR3 is TGTGCCAGCTCACCCGGACTAGCGGGGACGGATACGCAGTATTTT.

The V call is TRBV5-6, the J call TRBJ2-5; D may be TRBD2 (5 bases). This CDR3 is built from 16 residues. Germline V gene sequence: CDR1 SGHDT, CDR2 YYEEEE. V was cut by 0 bases and J by 2 bases, with 14 bases left in between. CDR3 nucleotide sequence: TGTGCCAGCAGCTTGGTGGGCGGCGGAGGACAAGAGACCCAGTACTTC. The encoded protein is CASSLVGGGGQETQYF.

In nucleotides, the CDR3 is TGTGCCAGCACTCCGGGTCAAGTCTGGGGCTACACCTTC. Protein sequence: CASTPGQVWGYTF. The rearrangement joins TRBV6-5 to TRBJ1-2; D gene uncertain. CDR3 length equals 13 residues. Trimming pared 7 bases from V and 8 bases from J, leaving 17 bases between. Germline CDR1 is MNHEY and CDR2 is SVGAGI.

The rearrangement uses TRBV9 and TRBJ2-2; 10 bases map to TRBD1. The CDR3 has 18 residues. V dropped 2 bases and J dropped 5; count of bases not matched to a gene: 12. Germline CDR1 is SGDLS and CDR2 is YYNGEE. CDR3 amino acids: CASSVGTGVPGRTGELFF. In DNA form, the CDR3 reads TGTGCCAGCAGCGTGGGGACAGGGGTCCCCGGGAGGACCGGGGAGCTGTTTTTT. Combining the CDR3 with reference TRBV9 and TRBJ2-2 gives the whole variable domain DSGVTQTPKHLITATGQRVTLRCSPRSGDLSVYWYQQSLDQGLQFLIQYYNGEERAKGNILERFSAQQFPDLHSELNLSSLELGDSALYFCASSVGTGVPGRTGELFFGEGSRLTVL.

This chain uses TRBV9 with TRBJ1-3; tentative D call: TRBD1 (6 bases). CDR3 length: 15 amino acids. The germline V gene has CDR1 SGDLS and CDR2 YYNGEE. Trimming left V 3 bases short and J 0 bases short, with 10 bases between. The CDR3 loop reads CASSGRQASGNTIYF. DNA of the CDR3: TGTGCCAGCAGCGGTCGACAGGCCTCTGGAAACACCATATATTTT.

The chain combines TRBV29-1 with TRBJ2-2; unclear D gene. Germline V gene sequence: CDR1 SQVTM, CDR2 ANQGSEA. The V end was cut by 5 bases, the J end by 5 bases, with 12 bases between. The CDR3 sequence is 13 residues long. The CDR3, as DNA: TGCAGCGTTAGAGGTGCCGATACCGGGGAGCTGTTTTTT. Translation: CSVRGADTGELFF.

The V gene is TRBV6-5, the J gene TRBJ2-2; TRBD2 agrees at 10 bases. The length of the CDR3 is 15 residues. Germline V gives CDR1 MNHEY, CDR2 SVGAGI. V dropped 10 bases and J dropped 7; count of bases not matched to a gene: 12. CDR3 nucleotides: TGTGCCACAAGCGGGGGGGGCCTGTATGGCGGGGAGCTGTTTTTT. Translated, it gives CATSGGGLYGGELFF.

J is TRBJ2-4 and V is TRBV5-6; 8 nucleotides line up with TRBD2. Germline lookup yields CDR1 SGHDT and CDR2 YYEEEE. The CDR3 covers 15 residues. J lost 9 bases, V lost 2 bases, and 10 bases had no gene match. This CDR3 is CASSLRKSRGGIQYF. The CDR3 DNA reads TGTGCCAGCAGCTTAAGGAAAAGTCGGGGGGGCATTCAGTACTTC.

The rearrangement links TRBV15 to TRBJ2-1, with D possibly matching TRBD2 (6 bases). Trimming stripped 1 base from V and 0 bases from J, with 19 bases between. The CDR3 extends over 19 amino acids. Germline values: CDR1 LNHNV, CDR2 YYDKDF (reference sequence). The CDR3 here is CATSRARGVGGGSYNEQFF. In DNA form, the CDR3 reads TGTGCCACCAGCAGAGCCAGAGGTGTCGGGGGTGGCTCCTACAATGAGCAGTTCTTC.

The chain recombines TRBV27 with TRBJ2-7; 9 bases map to TRBD1. Germline assignment: CDR1 MNHEY and CDR2 SMNVEV (reference sequence). Trimming cost V 5 bases and J 2 bases; bases outside gene matches: 7. The CDR3 is 15 amino acids. The CDR3 is CASSTGGVRTYEQYF. The CDR3 bases are TGTGCCAGCAGTACAGGGGGCGTCCGTACCTACGAGCAGTACTTC.

The rearrangement uses TRBV5-4 and TRBJ1-1; TRBD1 is a possible D gene (5 bases). Germline V gene data show CDR1 as SGHNT and CDR2 as YYREEE (reference sequence). The ends were cut back, 4 bases at V and 7 bases at J, with 20 bases in the middle. The CDR3 contains 15 residues. DNA of the CDR3: TGTGCCAGCAGCCCCTCCTCTCTTCAGCAGGGTGAAGCTTTCTTT. It encodes CASSPSSLQQGEAFF.

V gene TRBV5-1 combines with J gene TRBJ1-1; D possibly corresponds to TRBD1 (6 bases). The CDR3 consists of 16 residues. The V and J ends lost 4 bases and 1 base respectively, with 17 bases between them. Germline CDR1 is SGHRS and CDR2 is YFSETQ. CDR3 residues: CASSRSPGERNTEAFF. DNA for the CDR3: TGCGCCAGCAGCCGATCACCAGGGGAGAGGAACACTGAAGCTTTCTTT.

The chain carries TRBV7-3 and TRBJ2-1, with D tentatively TRBD2 (5 bases). The CDR3 length is 15 residues. Germline-derived CDR1 and CDR2 are SGHTA and FQGTGA. Trimming removed 5 bases from V and 4 bases from J, with 15 bases in between. CDR3 amino acids: CASSPDPGGYNEQFF. The CDR3 DNA sequence: TGTGCCAGCAGCCCCGACCCCGGCGGGTACAATGAGCAGTTCTTC. The variable domain in full, completed from reference TRBV7-3 and TRBJ2-1, reads GAGVSQTPSNKVTEKGKYVELRCDPISGHTALYWYRQSLGQGPEFLIYFQGTGAADDSGLPNDRFFAVRPEGSVSTLKIQRTERGDSAVYLCASSPDPGGYNEQFFGPGTRLTVL.

The chain has TRBV28 and TRBJ1-2, with a weak D call TRBD1 (5 bases). This CDR3 is 15 amino acids long. The germline V gene has CDR1 MDHEN and CDR2 SYDVKM. Between the trimmed V and J ends, which lost 2 bases and 6 bases, there was a span of 16 bases. The chain's CDR3 is CASSLQQGGVHGYTF. In DNA, the CDR3 is TGTGCCAGCAGTTTACAGCAGGGAGGGGTACATGGCTACACCTTC.

J is TRBJ1-1 and V is TRBV29-1; 10 bases are a match to TRBD1. This CDR3 spans 12 amino acids. Germline V gives CDR1 SQVTM, CDR2 ANQGSEA. V was clipped by 5 bases and J by 11 bases; unmatched bases: 8. The CDR3 bases are TGCAGCGTTTCGACCGGGACAGGGGTTGCTTTCTTT. Translating gives CSVSTGTGVAFF.

The chain joins TRBV6-1 to TRBJ1-6, with TRBD1 as a possible D gene (6 bases). CDR1 and CDR2 (germline): MNHNS, SASEGT. The CDR3 is made up of 15 amino acids. Trimming pared 0 bases from V and 9 bases from J, leaving 12 bases between. The CDR3 nucleotides are TGTGCCAGCAGTGAAGCTACAGGGATTGGTTCACCCCTCCACTTT. Its translation: CASSEATGIGSPLHF.

The chain carries TRBV27 and TRBJ2-7, with TRBD2 identical over 9 bases. This CDR3 region has 13 residues. Germline values: CDR1 MNHEY, CDR2 SMNVEV (reference sequence). The V and J ends lost 8 bases and 2 bases, in that order; junction bases with no gene match: 4. The CDR3 coding sequence is TGTGCCAGCTTTAGCGGGGGAACCTACGAGCAGTACTTC. It encodes CASFSGGTYEQYF.

V is TRBV15 and J is TRBJ2-4, with 10 bases fitting TRBD2. V was pared by 4 bases and J by 1 base, with 7 bases of the junction left unmatched. Germline assignment: CDR1 LNHNV and CDR2 YYDKDF (reference sequence). This CDR3 has 17 amino acids. The CDR3 DNA reads TGTGCCACCAGCAAGACGAGCGGGGGGGCGGCCAAAAACATTCAGTACTTC. The encoded protein is CATSKTSGGAAKNIQYF.

In regard to this clone: Additional DNA sequences in this sample encode the identical CDR3. The chain is built from TRBV29-1 and TRBJ2-3; 8 bases line up with TRBD1. The CDR3 is 12 residues long. Germline V gene lookup returns CDR1 SQVTM and CDR2 ANQGSEA. The V gene end was trimmed by 7 bases and the J gene end by 3 bases; junction bases not matched to a gene: 3. In nucleotides, the CDR3 is TGCAGCGATCGACAGGGGACAGATACGCAGTATTTT. It translates to CSDRQGTDTQYF.

This chain joins TRBV27 and TRBJ1-2; D unresolved. The germline CDR1 and CDR2 sequences are MNHEY and SMNVEV (reference sequence). Trimming removed 4 bases at V and 4 bases at J, with 13 bases between. The CDR3 is made up of 14 amino acids. The CDR3 bases are TGTGCCAGCAGTTCTTGGGAGATTCGCTATGGCTACACCTTC. Its protein is CASSSWEIRYGYTF.

V and J are TRBV6-5 and TRBJ2-7, with a tentative D call TRBD1 (5 bases). There are 15 residues in the CDR3. The V end lost 8 bases, the J end lost 0 bases, and 17 bases lay between the germline ends. Per germline, CDR1 MNHEY and CDR2 SVGAGI. DNA of the CDR3: TGTGCCAGCTCCCGGGCCGATAGGGGCTCCTACGAGCAGTACTTC. It encodes CASSRADRGSYEQYF.

This clone appeared a single time. The CDR3, as DNA: TGTGCCAGCTCAGTGATTCCGGGCCAAGAGACCCAGTACTTC. Protein product: CASSVIPGQETQYF. The chain uses TRBV18 and TRBJ2-5; D is unresolved. CDR3 length: 14 amino acids. The germline V gene encodes CDR1 KGHSH and CDR2 LQKENI. V was cut by 5 bases and J by 1 base, with 11 bases left in between.